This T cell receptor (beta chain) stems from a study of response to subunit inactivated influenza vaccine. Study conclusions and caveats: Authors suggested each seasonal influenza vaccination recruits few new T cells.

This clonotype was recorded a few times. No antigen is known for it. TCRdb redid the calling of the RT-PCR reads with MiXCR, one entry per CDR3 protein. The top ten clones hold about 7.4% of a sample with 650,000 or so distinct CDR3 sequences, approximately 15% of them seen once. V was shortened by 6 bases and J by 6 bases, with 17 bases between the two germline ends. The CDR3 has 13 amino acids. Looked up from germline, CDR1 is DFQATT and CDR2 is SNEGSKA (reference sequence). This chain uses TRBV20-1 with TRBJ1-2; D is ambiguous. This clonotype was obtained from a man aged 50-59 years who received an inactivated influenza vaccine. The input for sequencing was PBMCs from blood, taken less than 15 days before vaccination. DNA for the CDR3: TGCAGTGCGGGATCGGGAACGGCGGATGGCTACACCTTC. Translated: CSAGSGTADGYTF.